This T cell receptor (beta chain) stems from a study of cytomegalovirus exposure and HLA in healthy donors. PCR was performed using 60 Vbeta and 13 Jbeta primers. Data came from immunoSEQ multiplex PCR; TCRdb stores just in-frame clones and leaves some out. The sample has about 110,000 clones, roughly 74% seen once. This TCR was recovered from a woman aged 25-40 years in good health and CMV-seronegative. What was sequenced was PBMCs.

This CDR3 reads CATSREYGSYEQYF. The CDR3 nucleotides are TGTGCCACCAGCAGAGAATACGGCTCCTACGAGCAGTACTTC. This chain connects TRBV15 to TRBJ2-7, with unresolved D. Per the germline V gene, CDR1 is LNHNV and CDR2 is YYDKDF (reference sequence). This CDR3 has 14 amino acids. The V end was cut by 0 bases, the J end by 0 bases, with 6 bases between.